The rows below give T cell receptor beta chains drawn from one sample of a study of glioma-infiltrating T cells after dendritic cell vaccination. Here immunoSEQ multiplex PCR was the method, and the copy in TCRdb shows in-frame clones only, minus some. The sample gives 98,000 or so clones, over 80% of which show up once; 5.4% is in the top ten. The specimen comprised blood, sampled after dendritic cell vaccination. The source is a human donor with glioblastoma. Both conserved end residues are part of each CDR3. D genes are given only for firm matches. Clone size, where shown, is once, few, many, or a class for clones that have expanded.

. | once | TRBV7-8 | CASSRDDLTGAQYF
TRBD2 | . | TRBV5-4 | CASSSGTSGGAGSYEQYF
. | . | TRBV10-3 | CAIRDSYSNQPQHF
. | . | TRBV27 | CASILGIDEQFF
TRBD2 | . | TRBV30 | CAWSIGGVAYNEQFF
TRBD1 | . | TRBV7-9 | CASSSGQGAGYEQYF
. | once | TRBV6-1 | CASSEMAGYTDTQYF
. | . | TRBV6-1 | CASSEYAQITGELFF
TRBD1 | . | TRBV5-1 | CASSRQGSLDYGYTF
. | . | TRBV30 | CAWSVLGVFGSSYNSPLHF
TRBD2 | . | TRBV5-1 | CASRPSGVNTGELFF
. | . | TRBV2 | CASTDHGGETQYF
. | . | TRBV30 | CAAPTKSTDTQYF
. | . | TRBV19 | CASSISSGANVLTF
. | . | TRBV6-6 | CASSYSRRSSYEQYF
. | . | TRBV7-6 | CASSLQGSYNEQFF
TRBD1 | . | TRBV11-2 | CASSLGQGEATF
TRBD1 | . | TRBV5-6 | CASSRYRGAPYGYTF
. | . | TRBV5-1 | CASSLPQETQYF
. | . | TRBV2 | CASSRQESEKLFF
TRBD1 | . | TRBV2 | CASSLRDRAYGYTF
TRBD1 | . | TRBV11-2 | CASTRTGHPYGYTF
. | few | TRBV7-6 | CASSLQQGNTEAFF
. | . | TRBV6-1 | CASTFGGGDSYEQYF
. | . | TRBV10-3 | CAITGDSTDTQYF
. | . | TRBV9 | CASSVEHRVSRGSYGYTF
. | few | TRBV6-5 | CASSDQGPLYGYTF
. | . | TRBV30 | CAWSVSGTTEAFF
. | . | TRBV15 | CATSRVMVGPNQPQHF
. | . | TRBV1 | CTSSLDRDSSGNTIYF
TRBD1 | . | TRBV7-9 | CASSLGQRTSYEQYF
. | . | TRBV7-2 | CASSRIRGGDEKLFF
TRBD1 | . | TRBV18 | CASSPATGAVDGYTF
. | . | TRBV30 | CAWSVTETASYGYTF
TRBD2 | . | TRBV5-1 | CASSSRAGTSQGGTQYF
TRBD2 | . | TRBV5-8 | CASSLLLSGRDLSGQFF
TRBD1 | . | TRBV27 | CASRGTANSPLHF
. | . | TRBV6-1 | CASRVRTPGANVLTF